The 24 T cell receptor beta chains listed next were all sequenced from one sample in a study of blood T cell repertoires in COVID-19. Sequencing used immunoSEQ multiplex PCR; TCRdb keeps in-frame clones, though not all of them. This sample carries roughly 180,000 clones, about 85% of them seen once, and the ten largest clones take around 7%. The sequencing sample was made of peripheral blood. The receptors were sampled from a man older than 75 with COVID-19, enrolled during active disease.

CDR3: CASSPGGSGNTIYF. Written as DNA, the CDR3 is TGTGCCAGCAGCCCCGGGGGGAGCGGAAACACCATATATTTT. The rearrangement joins TRBV5-4 to TRBJ1-3; tentatively, D is TRBD1 (5 bases). Germline lookup yields CDR1 SGHNT and CDR2 YYREEE (reference sequence). This CDR3 region has 14 residues. Deletions cut 4 bases from V and 4 bases from J, with 12 bases between.

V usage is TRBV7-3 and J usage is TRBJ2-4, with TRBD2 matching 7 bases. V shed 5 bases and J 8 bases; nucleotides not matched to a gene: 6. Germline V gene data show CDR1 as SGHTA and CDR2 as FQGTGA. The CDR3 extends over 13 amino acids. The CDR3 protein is CASSLARGDIQYF. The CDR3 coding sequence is TGTGCCAGCAGCCTGGCCCGGGGGGACATTCAGTACTTC.

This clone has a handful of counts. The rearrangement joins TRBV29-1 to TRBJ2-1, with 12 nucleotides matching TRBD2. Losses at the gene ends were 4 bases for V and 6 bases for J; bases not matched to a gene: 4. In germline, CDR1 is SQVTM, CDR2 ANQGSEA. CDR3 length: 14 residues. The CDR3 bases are TGCAGCGTTGCTCTAGCGGGGGGGCCCAATGAGCAGTTCTTC. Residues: CSVALAGGPNEQFF.

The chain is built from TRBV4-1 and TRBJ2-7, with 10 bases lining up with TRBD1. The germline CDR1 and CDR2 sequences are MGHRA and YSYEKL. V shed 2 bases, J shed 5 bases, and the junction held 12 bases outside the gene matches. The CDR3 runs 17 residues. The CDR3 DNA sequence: TGCGCCAGCAGCCAACAAAAAGGGGACAGGGGAGGGAACGAGCAGTACTTC. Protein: CASSQQKGDRGGNEQYF.

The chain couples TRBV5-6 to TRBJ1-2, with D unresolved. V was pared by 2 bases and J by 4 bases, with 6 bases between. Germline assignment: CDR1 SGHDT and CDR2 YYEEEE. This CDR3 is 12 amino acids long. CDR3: CASSLRGYGYTF. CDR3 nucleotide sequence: TGTGCCAGCAGCTTAAGAGGCTATGGCTACACCTTC.

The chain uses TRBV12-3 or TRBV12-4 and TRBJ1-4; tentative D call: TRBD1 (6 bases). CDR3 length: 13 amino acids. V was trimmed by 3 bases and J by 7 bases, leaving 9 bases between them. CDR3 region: CASSFQTGEKLFF. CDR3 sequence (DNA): TGTGCCAGCAGTTTTCAGACAGGTGAAAAACTGTTTTTT.

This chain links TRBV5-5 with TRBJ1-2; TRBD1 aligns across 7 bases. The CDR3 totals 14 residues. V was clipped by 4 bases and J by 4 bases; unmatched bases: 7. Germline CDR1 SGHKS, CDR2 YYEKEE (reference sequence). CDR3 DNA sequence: TGTGCCAGCAGCCGCGACAGGGCCCTCTATGGCTACACCTTC. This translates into CASSRDRALYGYTF.

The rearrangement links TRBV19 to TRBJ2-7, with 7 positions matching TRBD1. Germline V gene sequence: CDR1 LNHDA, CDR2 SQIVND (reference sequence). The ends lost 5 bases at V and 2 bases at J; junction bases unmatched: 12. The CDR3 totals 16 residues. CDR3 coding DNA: TGTGCCAGTAGTGTCCGAGGACAGGCCGTAGCCTACGAGCAGTACTTC. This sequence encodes CASSVRGQAVAYEQYF.

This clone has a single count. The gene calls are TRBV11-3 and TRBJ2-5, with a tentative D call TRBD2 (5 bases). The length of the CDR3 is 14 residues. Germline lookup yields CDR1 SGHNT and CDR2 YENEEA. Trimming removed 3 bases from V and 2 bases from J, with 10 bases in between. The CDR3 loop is CASSFVRAQETQYF. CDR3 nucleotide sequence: TGTGCCAGCAGCTTCGTGAGGGCACAAGAGACCCAGTACTTC. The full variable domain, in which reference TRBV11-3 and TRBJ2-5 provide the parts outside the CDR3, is EAGVVQSPRYKIIEKKQPVAFWCNPISGHNTLYWYLQNLGQGPELLIRYENEEAVDDSQLPKDRFSAERLKGVDSTLKIQPAELGDSAVYLCASSFVRAQETQYFGPGTRLLVL.

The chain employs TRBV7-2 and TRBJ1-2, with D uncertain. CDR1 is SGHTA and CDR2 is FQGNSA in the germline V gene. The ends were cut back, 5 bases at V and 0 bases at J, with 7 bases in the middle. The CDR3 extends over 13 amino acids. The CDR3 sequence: CASSLEPNYGYTF. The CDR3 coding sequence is TGTGCCAGCAGCCTTGAGCCTAACTATGGCTACACCTTC.

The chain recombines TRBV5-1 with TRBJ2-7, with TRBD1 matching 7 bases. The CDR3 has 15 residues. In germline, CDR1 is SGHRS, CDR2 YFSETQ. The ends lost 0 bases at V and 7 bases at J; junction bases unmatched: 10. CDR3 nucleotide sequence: TGCGCCAGCAGCTTGGGACAGGGCGCTTCAAGTGAGCAGTACTTC. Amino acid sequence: CASSLGQGASSEQYF. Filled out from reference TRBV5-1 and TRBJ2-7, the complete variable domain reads KAGVTQTPRYLIKTRGQQVTLSCSPISGHRSVSWYQQTPGQGLQFLFEYFSETQRNKGNFPGRFSGRQFSNSRSEMNVSTLELGDSALYLCASSLGQGASSEQYFGPGTRLTVT.

The CDR3 nucleotides are TGTGCCAGCAGTGAAGGGGGACAACGAAGCTACGAGCAGTACTTC. Its translation is CASSEGGQRSYEQYF. This chain links TRBV6-1 with TRBJ2-7, with a tentative D call TRBD1 (6 bases). V was cut by 1 base and J by 3 bases, with 13 bases left in between. The V gene's germline CDR1 is MNHNS and CDR2 SASEGT. This CDR3 spans 15 amino acids.

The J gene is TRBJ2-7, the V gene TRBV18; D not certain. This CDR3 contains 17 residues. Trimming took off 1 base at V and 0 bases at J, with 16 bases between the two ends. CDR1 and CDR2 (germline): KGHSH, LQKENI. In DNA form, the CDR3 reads TGTGCCAGCTCACCACTGGTCTCCGGAGCCAGCTCCTACGAGCAGTACTTC. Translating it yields CASSPLVSGASSYEQYF.

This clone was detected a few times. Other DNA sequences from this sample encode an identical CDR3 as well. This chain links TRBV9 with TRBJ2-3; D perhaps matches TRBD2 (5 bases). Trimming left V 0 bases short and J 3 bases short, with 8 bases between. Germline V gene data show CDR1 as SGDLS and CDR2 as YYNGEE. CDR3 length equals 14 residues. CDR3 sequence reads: CASSVGRGTDTQYF. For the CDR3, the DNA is TGTGCCAGCAGCGTAGGCCGGGGAACAGATACGCAGTATTTT.

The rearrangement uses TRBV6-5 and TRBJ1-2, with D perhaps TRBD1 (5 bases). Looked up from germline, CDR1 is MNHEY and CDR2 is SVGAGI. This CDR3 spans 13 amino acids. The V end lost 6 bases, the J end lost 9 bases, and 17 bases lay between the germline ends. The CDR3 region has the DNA TGTGCCAGCAGAACAGACGGACACTCGAGCTACACCTTC. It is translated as CASRTDGHSSYTF.

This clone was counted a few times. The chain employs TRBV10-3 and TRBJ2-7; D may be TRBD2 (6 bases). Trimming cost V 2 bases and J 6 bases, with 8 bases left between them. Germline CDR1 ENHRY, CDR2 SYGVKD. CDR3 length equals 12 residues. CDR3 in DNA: TGTGCCATCAGTGAGGGGGGGAGCGAGCAGTACTTC. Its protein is CAISEGGSEQYF.

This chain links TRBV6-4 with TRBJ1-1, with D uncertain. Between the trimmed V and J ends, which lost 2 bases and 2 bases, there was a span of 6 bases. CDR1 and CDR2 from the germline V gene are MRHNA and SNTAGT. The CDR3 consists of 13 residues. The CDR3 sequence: CASSDGRNTEAFF. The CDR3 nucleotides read TGTGCCAGCAGTGACGGGAGAAACACTGAAGCTTTCTTT.

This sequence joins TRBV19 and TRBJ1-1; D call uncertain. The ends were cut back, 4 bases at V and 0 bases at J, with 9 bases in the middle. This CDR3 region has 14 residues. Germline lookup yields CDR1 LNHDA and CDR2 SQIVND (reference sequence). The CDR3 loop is CASSSQYMNTEAFF. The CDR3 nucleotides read TGTGCCAGTAGTAGCCAGTACATGAACACTGAAGCTTTCTTT.

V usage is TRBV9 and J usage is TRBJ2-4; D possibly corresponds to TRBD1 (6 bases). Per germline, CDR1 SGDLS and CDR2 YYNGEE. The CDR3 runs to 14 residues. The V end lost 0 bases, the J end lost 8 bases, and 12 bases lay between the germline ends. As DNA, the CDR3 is TGTGCCAGCAGCGTAGCTAGCAGGGGTGACATTCAGTACTTC. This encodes CASSVASRGDIQYF.

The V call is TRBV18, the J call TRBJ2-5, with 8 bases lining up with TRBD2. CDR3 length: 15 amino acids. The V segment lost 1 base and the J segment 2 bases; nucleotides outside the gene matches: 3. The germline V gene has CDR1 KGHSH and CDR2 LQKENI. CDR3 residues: CASSPLGGGQETQYF. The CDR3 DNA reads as TGTGCCAGCTCACCACTAGGCGGGGGGCAAGAGACCCAGTACTTC.

CDR3 sequence: CAIRDSYVSYEQYF. CDR3 DNA: TGTGCCATCAGGGACAGCTACGTCTCCTACGAGCAGTACTTC. The genes are TRBV10-3 and TRBJ2-7; D is possibly TRBD1 (6 bases). This CDR3 is 14 amino acids long. Between the trimmed V and J ends, which lost 6 bases and 0 bases, there was a span of 12 bases. CDR1 is ENHRY and CDR2 is SYGVKD in the germline V gene.

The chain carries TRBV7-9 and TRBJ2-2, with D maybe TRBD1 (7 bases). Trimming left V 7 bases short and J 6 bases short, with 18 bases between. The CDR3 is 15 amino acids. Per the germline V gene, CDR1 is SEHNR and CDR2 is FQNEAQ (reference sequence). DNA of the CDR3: TGTGCCAGCATCCGGGGGACAGTCGCCCCCGGGGAGCTGTTTTTT. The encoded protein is CASIRGTVAPGELFF.

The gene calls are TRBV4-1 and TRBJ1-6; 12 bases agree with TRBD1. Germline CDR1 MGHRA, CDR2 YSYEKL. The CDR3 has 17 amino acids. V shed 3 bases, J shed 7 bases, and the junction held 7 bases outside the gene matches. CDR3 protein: CASSQTGTGGGNSPLHF. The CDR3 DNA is TGCGCCAGCAGCCAGACAGGGACAGGGGGCGGCAATTCACCCCTCCACTTT.

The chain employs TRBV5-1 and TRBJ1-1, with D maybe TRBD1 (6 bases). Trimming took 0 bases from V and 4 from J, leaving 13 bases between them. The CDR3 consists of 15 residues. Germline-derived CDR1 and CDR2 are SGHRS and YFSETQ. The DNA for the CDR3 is TGCGCCAGCAGCTTGGCGGGGAGGGGGGTCACTGAAGCTTTCTTT. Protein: CASSLAGRGVTEAFF.